This T cell receptor beta chain derives from a study of shared T cell receptors in the human thymus. Here immunoSEQ multiplex PCR was the method, and the copy in TCRdb shows in-frame clones only, minus some. The sample shows over 350,000 clones, around 93% of them seen only once. This CDR3 is built from 15 residues. Trimming took off 8 bases at V and 8 bases at J, with 22 bases between the two ends. The germline V gene has CDR1 MNHEY and CDR2 SMNVEV (reference sequence). Material for sequencing was thymocytes. This clonotype was obtained from a human donor. The J gene is TRBJ2-1, the V gene TRBV27; D is perhaps TRBD2 (6 bases). DNA of the CDR3: TGTGCCAGCCACGGATGGCGGGAAAGTGGAGATGAGCAGTTCTTC. This translates into CASHGWRESGDEQFF.